Presented here are 4 T cell receptor beta chains from one specimen sequenced in a study of blood T cell repertoires in COVID-19. The repertoire was sequenced with immunoSEQ multiplex PCR; TCRdb's copy has only in-frame clones and lacks some. The sample lists 90,000 to 150,000 clones; around nine tenths were seen once. The sample consisted of peripheral blood. All receptors come from a woman between 50 and 59 years old with acute or convalescent COVID-19.

This clone turned up a few times. The CDR3 DNA follows: TGCGCCAGCAGCCAAGTTCACTGGGACGGGAGCTATGGCTACACCTTC. It yields the protein CASSQVHWDGSYGYTF. This rearrangement joins TRBV4-3 to TRBJ1-2, with a weak D call TRBD1 (5 bases). The CDR3 length is 16 residues. The germline V gene encodes CDR1 LGHNA and CDR2 YSLEER. The ends were cut back, 1 base at V and 4 bases at J, with 16 bases in the middle.

This clone came up once. The chain links TRBV5-1 to TRBJ2-7; TRBD1 matches 9 bases. After removal of 3 bases from V and 8 bases from J, the junction contained 6 bases not matched to a gene. CDR3 length: 13 amino acids. Germline CDR1 and CDR2: SGHRS and YFSETQ. The CDR3 loop reads CASSSGTGLQQYF. In nucleotides, the CDR3 is TGCGCCAGCAGCTCGGGGACAGGGCTGCAGCAGTACTTC.

This chain uses TRBV7-2 with TRBJ2-1; 8 bases agree with TRBD2. Germline V gene sequence: CDR1 SGHTA, CDR2 FQGNSA. The CDR3 is 15 amino acids. V shed 1 base, J shed 8 bases, and the junction held 7 bases outside the gene matches. CDR3 coding DNA: TGTGCCAGCAGCTTAGTGGCGGGAGGTACGTATGAGCAGTTCTTC. Translation: CASSLVAGGTYEQFF. The whole variable domain, filled in from reference TRBV7-2 and TRBJ2-1, reads GAGVSQSPSNKVTEKGKDVELRCDPISGHTALYWYRQSLGQGLEFLIYFQGNSAPDKSGLPSDRFSAERTGGSVSTLTIQRTQQEDSAVYLCASSLVAGGTYEQFFGPGTRLTVL.

This clone was picked up many times. The chain links TRBV19 to TRBJ1-2, with D possibly being TRBD1 (6 bases). CDR3 length: 13 amino acids. V was trimmed by 1 base and J by 8 bases, leaving 11 bases between them. Per the germline V gene, CDR1 is LNHDA and CDR2 is SQIVND (reference sequence). This CDR3 is CASSIGGGVGYTF. Written as DNA, the CDR3 is TGTGCCAGTAGTATAGGAGGGGGGGTCGGCTACACCTTC.